The present T cell receptor (beta chain) was sequenced within a study of Graves' ophthalmopathy and Graves' hyperthyroidism. Study-wide results and caveats: Stable hyperthyroidism and ophthalmopathy were told apart by a 13-signature model, which achieved roughly 89% sensitivity and over 65% specificity.

Concerning this clonotype itself: What it recognizes is unknown.

The CDR3 covers 15 residues. The trim removed 5 bases at V and 4 bases at J, leaving 7 bases unmatched. Amplification from RNA transcripts yielded the TCR beta CDR3 regions. First-round RT-PCR relied on HTBI primers, and a second-round multiplex PCR came next. TCRdb ran MiXCR on the multiplex PCR reads and lists one entry per CDR3 protein. This sample has under 400,000 distinct CDR3 sequences, with 15% to 20% found just once. Other autoimmune diseases, uncontrolled infections, pregnancy or lactation excluded patients from enrollment. Clinicians diagnosed using symptoms, serum thyroxine, TRAb, thyroid ultrasound and orbital computed tomography. PBMCs stemmed from over 8.5 ml of fresh peripheral blood.

The sequencing sample was made of peripheral blood. This chain joins TRBV12-3 or TRBV12-4 and TRBJ1-1; 10 bases line up with TRBD1. The source of this sequence is an adult man with Graves' ophthalmopathy. CDR3 protein: CASSRTGGYGTEAFF. CDR3 DNA sequence: TGTGCCAGCAGTAGGACAGGGGGTTACGGCACTGAAGCTTTCTTT.